Below, 12 T cell receptor beta chains from the same sample are listed, as sequenced in a study of a mutant IDH1 vaccine in newly diagnosed glioma. Time point here: baseline, week 1 (first vaccination visit). Treatment of the sample: pre-vaccination baseline after standard-of-care therapy. Sequencing was performed with immunoSEQ multiplex PCR; in TCRdb, only in-frame clones are kept and a portion is missing. This table has about 98,000 clones, 85% to 90% appearing once. This material consisted of PBMCs, taken from a glioma patient treated with radiotherapy, temozolomide or both. The receptors originated from a woman aged 45-65 years with glioma.

This clone was seen once. V is TRBV4-1 and J is TRBJ1-2; D might be TRBD1 (5 bases). CDR3 size: 14 residues. The ends were cut back, 3 bases at V and 8 bases at J, with 16 bases in the middle. The germline CDR1 and CDR2 sequences are MGHRA and YSYEKL. The CDR3 DNA follows: TGCGCCAGCAGCCAGGGAGGGGAAGCGTGGGGCTACACCTTC. Protein sequence: CASSQGGEAWGYTF.

The rearrangement joins TRBV27 to TRBJ2-5, with TRBD1 as a possible D gene (5 bases). The germline V gene encodes CDR1 MNHEY and CDR2 SMNVEV (reference sequence). The CDR3 extends over 15 amino acids. The V and J ends lost 2 bases and 4 bases respectively, with 14 bases between them. CDR3 nucleotides: TGTGCCAGCAGTTTAGTTGGGGCGCCTAGAGAGACCCAGTACTTC. This sequence encodes CASSLVGAPRETQYF.

The chain couples TRBV28 to TRBJ2-7, with D perhaps matching TRBD1 (6 bases). This CDR3 contains 13 residues. Germline loops: CDR1 MDHEN, CDR2 SYDVKM. V was pared by 5 bases and J by 3 bases, with 11 bases between. The CDR3 loop reads CASSGDRYYEQYF. CDR3 DNA sequence: TGTGCCAGCAGTGGAGACAGGTACTACGAGCAGTACTTC. The entire variable domain, with the rest obtained from reference TRBV28 and TRBJ2-7, is as follows: DVKVTQSSRYLVKRTGEKVFLECVQDMDHENMFWYRQDPGLGLRLIYFSYDVKMKEKGDIPEGYSVSREKKERFSLILESASTNQTSMYLCASSGDRYYEQYFGPGTRLTVT.

The chain has TRBV12-5 and TRBJ1-1, with a possible D match to TRBD1 (6 bases). The CDR3 consists of 16 residues. Germline values: CDR1 LGHNT, CDR2 FRNRAP. Trimming shortened V by 3 bases and J by 0 bases, and 14 bases separated the two germline ends. The CDR3 loop is CASGFAVSGVNTEAFF. As DNA, the CDR3 is TGTGCTAGTGGTTTCGCTGTATCAGGGGTGAACACTGAAGCTTTCTTT.

V is TRBV2 and J is TRBJ2-2; TRBD2 agrees at 7 bases. The CDR3 covers 12 residues. Trimming removed 9 bases from V and 6 bases from J; junction bases left unmatched: 4. Germline V gene lookup returns CDR1 SNHLY and CDR2 FYNNEI. CDR3 in amino acids: CARKGGPGELFF. DNA for the CDR3: TGTGCCAGAAAGGGAGGGCCCGGGGAGCTGTTTTTT.

The CDR3 is CASSYRAKKQYF. CDR3 nucleotides: TGTGCCAGCAGTTACCGGGCCAAGAAGCAGTACTTC. This chain links TRBV28 with TRBJ2-7; D call uncertain. This CDR3 region has 12 residues. Trimming pared 4 bases from V and 8 bases from J, leaving 12 bases between. Germline loops: CDR1 MDHEN, CDR2 SYDVKM.

This chain links TRBV6-5 with TRBJ2-3, with TRBD2 matching 7 bases. The trim removed 0 bases at V and 0 bases at J, leaving 0 bases unmatched. The CDR3 runs to 15 residues. Looked up from germline, CDR1 is MNHEY and CDR2 is SVGAGI. CDR3 in amino acids: CASSYSSGSTDTQYF. CDR3 coding DNA: TGTGCCAGCAGTTACTCTAGCGGGAGCACAGATACGCAGTATTTT.

The J gene is TRBJ2-3, the V gene TRBV10-1; no reliable D call. The germline V gene encodes CDR1 WNHNN and CDR2 SYGVQD (reference sequence). The CDR3 has 15 amino acids. Trimming took off 8 bases at V and 2 bases at J, with 17 bases between the two ends. The CDR3 is CASSHGRSSTDTQYF. Written as DNA, the CDR3 is TGCGCCAGCTCCCATGGGCGGTCATCCACAGATACGCAGTATTTT.

V and J are TRBV11-2 and TRBJ2-2; the match to TRBD1 covers 7 bases. The trim removed 1 base at V and 6 bases at J, leaving 2 bases unmatched. Germline loops: CDR1 SGHAT, CDR2 FQNNGV. The CDR3 consists of 14 residues. CDR3 bases: TGTGCCAGCAGCTTAGTCCAGGGGGCCGGGGAGCTGTTTTTT. Translated, it gives CASSLVQGAGELFF.

The chain recombines TRBV18 with TRBJ2-1; 7 bases align to TRBD2. Germline CDR1 KGHSH, CDR2 LQKENI. J gave up 0 bases and V 2 bases, and 1 base lay outside the gene matches. There are 15 residues in the CDR3. In DNA, the CDR3 is TGTGCCAGCTCACCAACGGGAGGCTCCTACAATGAGCAGTTCTTC. Residues: CASSPTGGSYNEQFF.

The CDR3 coding sequence is TGTGCCAGCAGTTGGGGACAGGGCAATCAGCCCCAGCATTTT. It translates to CASSWGQGNQPQHF. The chain recombines TRBV6-6 with TRBJ1-5; TRBD1 agrees at 8 bases. The CDR3 is made up of 14 amino acids. J lost 2 bases, V lost 4 bases, and 1 base had no gene match. From germline, CDR1 is MNHNY and CDR2 SVGAGI (reference sequence).

The V gene is TRBV7-9, the J gene TRBJ2-7, with unresolved D. The CDR3 is made up of 14 amino acids. Trimming cost V 4 bases and J 0 bases, with 10 bases left between them. The germline V gene has CDR1 SEHNR and CDR2 FQNEAQ (reference sequence). The DNA for the CDR3 is TGTGCCAGCAGCTCCCCGGGTAGCTCCTACGAGCAGTACTTC. This translates into CASSSPGSSYEQYF.